The rows below give T cell receptor beta chains drawn from one sample of a study of cytomegalovirus exposure and HLA in healthy donors. Assay used: immunoSEQ multiplex PCR; TCRdb lists only in-frame clones, some missing. The sample carries about 130,000 clones, 75% to 90% recorded once. Sequencing was performed on PBMCs. Source of these receptors: a woman aged 40 to 50 in good health and CMV-seropositive. Each CDR3 is given with its conserved first and last residue. The order of the fields is V gene, J gene, clone size, D gene, CDR3 DNA, CDR3 protein. A D gene is named only where the DNA matches it firmly. Only some rows state a clone size, as once, few, many or a class for expanded clones.

TRBV11-3,TRBJ2-1,-,-,TGTGCCAGCAGCCCAAACACCGAAACCCAGTTCTTC,CASSPNTETQFF
TRBV5-1,TRBJ2-6,-,-,TGCGCCAGCAGCGCGACAGCTCTCGGGGCCAACGTCCTGACTTTC,CASSATALGANVLTF
TRBV30,TRBJ2-3,-,-,TGTGCCTGGGCCAACTCAGATACGCAGTATTTT,CAWANSDTQYF
TRBV28,TRBJ1-2,-,-,TGTGCCAGCAGACTCGGACTTAACTACACCTTC,CASRLGLNYTF
TRBV10-3,TRBJ2-7,-,TRBD1,TGTGCCATCAGTACCACAGGGGCGTCCTACGAGCAGTACTTC,CAISTTGASYEQYF
TRBV14,TRBJ1-1,once,TRBD1,TGTGCCAGCACCCACAAATCGGCGGGCAGGGGGAAGAACACTGAAGCTTTCTTT,CASTHKSAGRGKNTEAFF
TRBV5-4,TRBJ2-7,-,-,TGTGCCAGCAGCTCTGGCGGGACCCCCTACGAGCAGTACTTC,CASSSGGTPYEQYF
TRBV27,TRBJ1-6,-,-,TGTGCCAGCAGTTTAGGGGGGCCCCTCCACTTT,CASSLGGPLHF
TRBV30,TRBJ1-6,-,-,TGTGCCTGGAGTCCACTTCCGGATTCACCCCTCCACTTT,CAWSPLPDSPLHF
TRBV18,TRBJ1-1,few,-,TGTGCCAGCTCGAGGACTGGGAGGATGAACACTGAAGCTTTCTTT,CASSRTGRMNTEAFF
TRBV6-1,TRBJ1-1,-,TRBD1,TGTGCCAGCAGTCGGGGACAGGAAGCTTTCTTT,CASSRGQEAFF
TRBV7-8,TRBJ1-5,few,-,TGTGCCAGCAGTCCCGATGGGGGCTTCAGGGTAGGTCAGCCCCAGCATTTT,CASSPDGGFRVGQPQHF
TRBV11-2,TRBJ1-1,-,-,TGTGCCAGCAGCTTATTGCAGGGTAAGAGTGAAGCTTTCTTT,CASSLLQGKSEAFF
TRBV13,TRBJ2-7,-,TRBD2,TGTGCCAGCAGCTCTAGCGGGGACACCTACGAGCAGTACTTC,CASSSSGDTYEQYF
TRBV9,TRBJ1-3,-,TRBD1,TGTGCCAGCAGCGTAGCCCCCTCTTTCAGACAGGGGGCGCGGGGAAACACCATATATTTT,CASSVAPSFRQGARGNTIYF
TRBV7-9,TRBJ2-3,-,TRBD1,TGTGCCAGCAGCGGCCAGACAGGGATTAGCACAGATACGCAGTATTTT,CASSGQTGISTDTQYF
TRBV10-3,TRBJ1-2,-,-,TGTGCCATCAGTGAGAACAGGGTGGATGGCTACACCTTC,CAISENRVDGYTF
TRBV7-9,TRBJ2-7,-,-,TGTGCCAGCAGCTTAGGACAGTCCAACGAGCAGTACTTC,CASSLGQSNEQYF
TRBV18,TRBJ2-7,once,TRBD1,TGTGCCAGCTCACCCGCCGGGACAGGTCTCTACGAGCAGTACTTC,CASSPAGTGLYEQYF
TRBV28,TRBJ2-7,-,TRBD1,TGTGCCAGCAGTTTAAACCCCGGGACAGGGGTCGAGCAGTACTTC,CASSLNPGTGVEQYF
TRBV21-1,TRBJ2-7,-,-,TGTGCCAGCAGCAAAGATTCACGGTTTCTTATGTCCTACGAGCAGTACTTC,CASSKDSRFLMSYEQYF
TRBV29-1,TRBJ2-7,few,TRBD1,TGCAGCGTTGAAACAGGGGGATACGAGCAGTACTTC,CSVETGGYEQYF
TRBV5-1,TRBJ2-1,-,TRBD1,TGCGCCAGCAGCTTGGAACAGGGGGCCTACAATGAGCAGTTCTTC,CASSLEQGAYNEQFF
TRBV10-3,TRBJ1-2,-,-,TGTGCCATCAGCCAAACAGGGAGTTTCACCTTC,CAISQTGSFTF
TRBV6-4,TRBJ2-1,-,-,TGTGCCAGCAGTCCCCGAGCTGGCAATGAGCAGTTCTTC,CASSPRAGNEQFF
TRBV9,TRBJ2-3,-,TRBD2,TGTGCCAGCAGCCCAAGCGGGGTCACAGATACGCAGTATTTT,CASSPSGVTDTQYF
TRBV30,TRBJ2-7,-,-,TGTGCCTGGGGCGGGGGCGGGGACGAGCAGTACTTC,CAWGGGGDEQYF
TRBV19,TRBJ1-1,-,-,TGTGCCAGTAGTCTCGGGGGTATGATGAACACTGAAGCTTTCTTT,CASSLGGMMNTEAFF
TRBV28,TRBJ1-2,-,TRBD1,TGTGCCAGCAGTGCAGTCCCGGGACAGGGAGGTGTTAACTATGGCTACACCTTC,CASSAVPGQGGVNYGYTF
TRBV29-1,TRBJ2-7,-,TRBD2,TGCAGCGTTGAAGGGGTGACTAGCGGGAGTAGGACCTACGAGCAGTACTTC,CSVEGVTSGSRTYEQYF
TRBV2,TRBJ2-7,-,-,TGTGCCAGCAGTGGAAACAACGAGCAGTACTTC,CASSGNNEQYF
TRBV4-3,TRBJ2-7,-,TRBD2,TGCGCCAGCAGCCAAGCGACTAGCGGAAACGTCGAGCAGTACTTC,CASSQATSGNVEQYF
TRBV28,TRBJ2-7,-,-,TGTGCCAGCAGTCGTCTTTACGAGCAGTACTTC,CASSRLYEQYF
TRBV10-3,TRBJ2-7,-,-,TGTGCCATCAGTGTACCGGGACTGTACTACGAGCAGTACTTC,CAISVPGLYYEQYF
TRBV6-5,TRBJ2-7,-,-,TGTGCCAGCAGCCCCGAAGGGGCGCGCACCTACGAGCAGTACTTC,CASSPEGARTYEQYF
TRBV19,TRBJ1-2,-,TRBD1,TGTGCCAGTAGTATTTCCGGCGGGACCGGGACAGGCGGCTATGGCTACACCTTC,CASSISGGTGTGGYGYTF
TRBV28,TRBJ2-7,-,TRBD2,TGTGCCAGCAGGCCCGGGGGGGCTAGCGGGCCGTACTTC,CASRPGGASGPYF
TRBV27,TRBJ2-7,few,TRBD2,TGTGCCAGCAGTTTAGGGCGGGGGGGAACCTACGAGCAGTACTTC,CASSLGRGGTYEQYF
TRBV5-1,TRBJ2-2,-,-,TGCGCCAGCAGCTTGGGGTCGCGGGGCACCGGGGAGCTGTTTTTT,CASSLGSRGTGELFF
TRBV7-3,TRBJ1-1,-,TRBD1,TGTGCCAGCAGCTTATGTACCGTCTTCACGGCCGACAGGGCCACTGAAGCTTTCTTT,CASSLCTVFTADRATEAFF
TRBV5-1,TRBJ2-7,-,TRBD1,TGCGCCAGCAGCACGGGGACAGGGGGCCGCGAGCAGTACTTC,CASSTGTGGREQYF
TRBV9,TRBJ1-1,-,-,TGTGCCAGCAGCGCGGGATTGGGGGGGCAGGAAGCTTTCTTT,CASSAGLGGQEAFF
TRBV19,TRBJ2-3,-,TRBD1,TGTGCCAGTAGTTCCAGGGACAGGGGCACAGATACGCAGTATTTT,CASSSRDRGTDTQYF
TRBV28,TRBJ1-5,-,TRBD1,TGTGCCAGCACCTCGGGGACAGGCAATCAGCCCCAGCATTTT,CASTSGTGNQPQHF
TRBV4-2,TRBJ2-7,few,TRBD2,TGTGCCAGCAGCCAATTCCGGCGGGGGGCGGTTGAGCAGTACTTC,CASSQFRRGAVEQYF
TRBV5-1,TRBJ2-7,-,TRBD2,TGCGCCAGCAGCTATACTAGCGGGGGAAATTGCGAGCAGTACTTC,CASSYTSGGNCEQYF
TRBV7-8,TRBJ2-7,few,TRBD2,TGTGCCAGCAGCTCCCCCCCGGGCGGGAGCTACGAGCAGTACTTC,CASSSPPGGSYEQYF
TRBV5-1,TRBJ1-6,-,-,TGCGCCAGCAGCTTGGGTCAGGGGCTAAATTCACCCCTCCACTTT,CASSLGQGLNSPLHF
TRBV5-5,TRBJ2-7,-,-,TGTGCCAGCAGCGGGGGCCCGGGAACTTCCTACGAGCAGTACTTC,CASSGGPGTSYEQYF
TRBV30,TRBJ1-2,-,-,TGTGCCCGCCTAGGAGGGTGGAACTCTAACTATGGCTACACCTTC,CARLGGWNSNYGYTF
TRBV30,TRBJ2-2,few,-,TGTGCCTGGAGTGTAACCAGAATCCCCGGGGAGCTGTTTTTT,CAWSVTRIPGELFF
TRBV7-2,TRBJ1-2,-,TRBD1,TGTGCCAGCAGCCCTGGACAGGGTCACTATGGCTACACCTTC,CASSPGQGHYGYTF
TRBV4-1,TRBJ2-7,-,-,TGCGCCAGCAGCCCCTCCCCAGTGGACGAGCAGTACTTC,CASSPSPVDEQYF
TRBV2,TRBJ2-1,-,-,TGTGCCAGCAGTGAAGCGCTTCCAGGCGGGGAAGATGAGCAGTTCTTC,CASSEALPGGEDEQFF
TRBV7-8,TRBJ2-1,medium-sized,TRBD1,TGTGCCAGCAGCCTAGTGGCCGTCGACAGGGTTGGTGGTGAGCAGTTCTTC,CASSLVAVDRVGGEQFF
TRBV19,TRBJ1-5,-,TRBD1,TGTGCCAGTAGTATCGGGACAGGGCGTCAGCCCCAGCATTTT,CASSIGTGRQPQHF
TRBV4-3,TRBJ1-4,-,TRBD1,TGCGCCAGCAGCCACGCTACAGGACAGGGTGGTGAAAAACTGTTTTTT,CASSHATGQGGEKLFF
TRBV7-9,TRBJ2-3,-,-,TGTGCCAGCAGCGAGAACTACCTGCAGTATTTT,CASSENYLQYF
TRBV7-6,TRBJ2-1,-,TRBD2,TGTGCCAGCAGCCGCCCGGGACTAGCGTCCCATGAGCAGTTCTTC,CASSRPGLASHEQFF